This TCR beta chain comes out of a study of cytomegalovirus exposure and HLA in healthy donors. Study-wide results and limits: Listed as cytomegalovirus-associated were roughly 180 TCR beta chains. Later findings reportedly placed an Asian-associated ancestry cluster below the approximately 670-donor mean for N-insertions. By HLA locus, TCR association rates varied in a later analysis, with DRB1 showing the most and HLA-C the fewest.

Unmatched junction bases numbered 11, after V lost 6 bases and J lost 9 bases. Germline V gene sequence: CDR1 MNHEY, CDR2 SMNVEV (reference sequence). The CDR3 has 16 residues. A remark on this clone: What it binds is not known.

Primers for the PCR totalled 60 Vbeta and 13 Jbeta. Data came from immunoSEQ multiplex PCR; TCRdb stores just in-frame clones and leaves some out. The sample lists about 130,000 clones, around 72% seen once, with 3% to 4.5% in the top ten. The V call is TRBV27, the J call TRBJ1-6, with 10 bases matching TRBD1. Sequenced: PBMCs. The receptor comes from a man aged 25-40 years in good health and CMV-seronegative. The CDR3 DNA sequence: TGTGCCAGCAGAGTTTACACGGGACAGGGGTTTTCACCCCTCCACTTT. Protein sequence: CASRVYTGQGFSPLHF.